The rows below give T cell receptor beta chains drawn from one sample of a study of cytomegalovirus exposure and HLA in healthy donors. TCRdb keeps only in-frame clones here, not all; method: immunoSEQ multiplex PCR. The table includes 130,000 or so clones, around three quarters detected once. Sequenced: PBMCs. The receptors were gathered from a man aged 18 to 30 in good health and CMV-seropositive. CDR3s include the opening cysteine and the closing phenylalanine or tryptophan. A D gene is named only where the DNA matches it firmly. Clone size is stated in some rows and not others, as once, few, many or a class when expanded.

length: 13; V: TRBV7-2; size: .; D: TRBD2; J: TRBJ2-3; DNA: TGTGCCAGCAGCCTAGTCCGGGAGGAGACGCAGTATTTT; CDR3: CASSLVREETQYF
length: 14; V: TRBV7-2; size: once; D: .; J: TRBJ2-7; DNA: TGTGCCAGCAGCTTTGGGCTAGCAGCCTACGAGCAGTACTTC; CDR3: CASSFGLAAYEQYF
length: 15; V: TRBV12-5; size: few; D: TRBD1; J: TRBJ1-2; DNA: TGTGCTAGTGGTTTGGCGGACAGGCCTTACTATGGCTACACCTTC; CDR3: CASGLADRPYYGYTF
length: 15; V: TRBV11-2; size: few; D: TRBD1; J: TRBJ1-2; DNA: TGTGCCAGCAGCCATCCGAACAGGGGGCAGGAGGGCTACACCTTC; CDR3: CASSHPNRGQEGYTF
length: 14; V: TRBV27; size: few; D: .; J: TRBJ1-3; DNA: TGTGCCAGCGGTTCGACAGAACTTCGAGACACCATATATTTT; CDR3: CASGSTELRDTIYF
length: 13; V: TRBV6-1; size: .; D: .; J: TRBJ1-1; DNA: TGTGCCACCCTAGGAGTGCGGGCCACTGAAGCTTTCTTT; CDR3: CATLGVRATEAFF
length: 13; V: TRBV5-4; size: .; D: .; J: TRBJ2-5; DNA: TGTGCCAGCAGCTTGGCCTTCCAAGAGACCCAGTACTTC; CDR3: CASSLAFQETQYF
length: 14; V: TRBV5-4; size: .; D: TRBD2; J: TRBJ2-5; DNA: TGTGCCAGCAGCTTCTGGACTAGCTCCTGGACCCAGTACTTC; CDR3: CASSFWTSSWTQYF
length: 14; V: TRBV9; size: .; D: .; J: TRBJ1-2; DNA: TGTGCCAGCAGCCCGACGAGGCTCCTCTATGGCTACACCTTC; CDR3: CASSPTRLLYGYTF
length: 13; V: TRBV5-6; size: .; D: .; J: TRBJ1-1; DNA: TGTGCCAGCAGCTTGACTTCTTCGGAGATGGCTTTCTTT; CDR3: CASSLTSSEMAFF
length: 15; V: TRBV7-3; size: .; D: TRBD1; J: TRBJ2-7; DNA: TGTGCCAGCAGCTTTTCGACAGGGAGCTCCTACGAGCAGTACTTC; CDR3: CASSFSTGSSYEQYF
length: 14; V: TRBV18; size: .; D: .; J: TRBJ1-3; DNA: TGTGCCAGCTCACCGGAGACAGGTGCAAACACCATATATTTT; CDR3: CASSPETGANTIYF
length: 15; V: TRBV9; size: few; D: TRBD1; J: TRBJ2-7; DNA: TGTGCCAGCAGCGCCGGGACAGGGACCTCCTACGAGCAGTACTTC; CDR3: CASSAGTGTSYEQYF
length: 16; V: TRBV30; size: .; D: TRBD2; J: TRBJ2-7; DNA: TGTGCCTGGAGTGTACTGGTAGCGGGAGCGTCCTACGAGCAGTACTTC; CDR3: CAWSVLVAGASYEQYF
length: 11; V: TRBV30; size: .; D: .; J: TRBJ2-7; DNA: TGTGCCTGGAGTGTTTCCCGCGAGCAGTACTTC; CDR3: CAWSVSREQYF